These 6 T cell receptor beta chains came from one sample sequenced in a study of blood T cell repertoires in COVID-19. Profiled with immunoSEQ multiplex PCR; TCRdb holds only in-frame clones, not every one. The table shows nearly 60,000 clones, with around 89% occurring only once. Material: peripheral blood. These TCRs come from a man aged 55 to 70 with active COVID-19.

In regard to this clone: Compared with germline, one end of the junction differs, possibly owing to a read error. The V call is TRBV12-3 or TRBV12-4, the J call TRBJ1-1; 7 bases match TRBD1. There are 12 residues in the CDR3. The CDR3 nucleotides read TGTACCAGCAGGGACAGTTACACTGAAGCTTTCTTT. It translates to CTSRDSYTEAFF.

The rearrangement joins TRBV29-1 to TRBJ2-2, with 8 bases lining up with TRBD2. This CDR3 is built from 14 residues. Germline CDR1 and CDR2: SQVTM and ANQGSEA. The J segment lost 6 bases and the V segment lost 3 bases, leaving 6 bases of the junction unmatched. The chain's CDR3 is CSVDGREGAGELFF. The CDR3 region has the DNA TGCAGCGTTGACGGACGGGAGGGCGCCGGGGAGCTGTTTTTT.

The chain uses TRBV12-3 or TRBV12-4 and TRBJ2-3, with 7 bases matching TRBD1. The CDR3 loop spans 13 amino acids. Trimming cost V 7 bases and J 0 bases; bases outside gene matches: 1. The CDR3: CASTRGSTDTQYF. CDR3 bases: TGTGCCAGCACCAGGGGGAGCACAGATACGCAGTATTTT.

This clone was observed once. The chain combines TRBV7-3 with TRBJ1-2; 8 bases align to TRBD1. CDR1 is SGHTA and CDR2 is FQGTGA in the germline V gene. The CDR3 is 16 residues long. V shed 5 bases, J shed 8 bases, and the junction held 16 bases outside the gene matches. CDR3 DNA sequence: TGTGCCAGCAGCCCCAAAACAGGGGGATCGACGGACGGCTACACCTTC. Translation: CASSPKTGGSTDGYTF. Based on the CDR3 plus reference TRBV7-3 and TRBJ1-2, the full variable domain is GAGVSQTPSNKVTEKGKYVELRCDPISGHTALYWYRQSLGQGPEFLIYFQGTGAADDSGLPNDRFFAVRPEGSVSTLKIQRTERGDSAVYLCASSPKTGGSTDGYTFGSGTRLTVV.

The sample holds a few counts of this clone. The chain employs TRBV19 and TRBJ1-6; perhaps TRBD1 as D (5 bases). The CDR3 has 14 amino acids. In germline, CDR1 is LNHDA, CDR2 SQIVND (reference sequence). Trimming shortened V by 3 bases and J by 6 bases, and 9 bases separated the two germline ends. CDR3 region: CASSMTAFNSPLHF. CDR3 bases: TGTGCCAGTAGTATGACAGCGTTTAATTCACCCCTCCACTTT.

V gene TRBV9 combines with J gene TRBJ2-3; TRBD1 might be the D (5 bases). Deletions cut 0 bases from V and 6 bases from J, with 11 bases between. The length of the CDR3 is 14 residues. The germline CDR1 and CDR2 sequences are SGDLS and YYNGEE. DNA of the CDR3: TGTGCCAGCAGCGTAGGGACATATGCGGATACGCAGTATTTT. Translation gives CASSVGTYADTQYF.